This T cell receptor beta chain was retrieved from a study of response to subunit inactivated influenza vaccine (dated by TCRdb to 2017 to 2018). With regard to the full study: Deep quantitative profiling of the T cell receptor repertoire was used in the study to follow responses to a trivalent subunit inactivated influenza vaccine.

Details on this clonotype: The antigen this receptor binds is unknown. No clone much larger than this one lies a single base away; base qualities are absent.

As encoded in the germline V gene, CDR1 is SGHTA while CDR2 is FQGNSA. For this chain, trimming is 1 base at the V end and 10 bases at the J end, and the number of junction bases without a gene match is 3. Taken from cysteine to phenylalanine, the CDR3 has 15 residues. Just CDR3 DNA is preserved here, 45 bases in frame from base 1. The research as a whole found: The authors proposed that each seasonal influenza vaccination may bring in only a limited number of new T cells.

The protocol used for the library was RT-PCR. This sample was sequenced with an Illumina HiSeq 2500. TCRdb reanalyzed the raw reads on its own, using fastp at Q25 for trimming and MiXCR for clone calling, and kept in-frame beta chains. Here each entry gathers all rows of one CDR3 protein and keeps the most common genes and DNA. The sample yields 800,000 to 1,000,000 distinct CDR3 sequences; 21% were counted once. The ten largest make up approximately 10% of the sample. Recombination connected TRBV7-2 to TRBJ1-6; a stretch of 11 junction bases matches TRBD1. The clonotype comes from a man in his fifties who received an inactivated influenza vaccine. Donor details come from another sample of the same person, matched by shared clones. The specimen comprised PBMCs from blood, sampled approximately 5 days after vaccination. The CDR3 has the sequence CASSLEGQGVSPLHF. The bases read TGTGCCAGCAGCTTAGAGGGACAGGGGGTCTCACCCCTCCACTTT. With the rest looked up from the reference TRBV7-2 and TRBJ1-6 genes rather than sequenced, the full variable domain is GAGVSQSPSNKVTEKGKDVELRCDPISGHTALYWYRQSLGQGLEFLIYFQGNSAPDKSGLPSDRFSAERTGGSVSTLTIQRTQQEDSAVYLCASSLEGQGVSPLHFGNGTRLTVT.